A selection of T cell receptor beta chains follows, all from one sample in a study of human T cells and chemical hapten exposure. TCRdb re-analysed the RACE reads in MiXCR, keeping a single row per CDR3 protein. The sample consists of 95,000 to 150,000 distinct CDR3 sequences, approximately 13% of them appearing once. Here the sequenced sample was whole blood, taken in connection with sensitization to the hapten diphenylcyclopropenone (DPC). The receptors shown here come from a woman aged 18-29 years with alopecia areata. Some clones in this sample may be carry-over from other donors' samples. Each CDR3 is given with its conserved first and last residue. The D gene is left open where the match is weak. Expanded clones get a size class; other rows say once, few or many, or leave the size out.

CDR3 length,V gene,J gene,D gene,clone size,CDR3 protein,CDR3 DNA
17,TRBV4-3,TRBJ2-1,-,-,CASSQDQSTSSNGEQFF,TGCGCCAGCAGCCAAGATCAGAGTACGTCCTCGAACGGTGAGCAGTTCTTC
11,TRBV7-2,TRBJ1-1,-,-,CASSLQTEAFF,TGTGCCAGCAGCTTACAGACTGAAGCTTTCTTT
17,TRBV10-1,TRBJ1-1,TRBD1,many,CASSESVAGGLDTEAFF,TGCGCCAGCAGTGAGTCGGTGGCAGGGGGTCTGGACACTGAAGCTTTCTTT
15,TRBV7-6,TRBJ2-2,-,-,CASSLGRGNTGELFF,TGTGCCAGCAGCTTAGGAAGGGGAAACACCGGGGAGCTGTTTTTT
14,TRBV11-2,TRBJ2-4,-,-,CASSLGGLENIQYF,TGTGCCAGCAGCTTAGGAGGGTTGGAGAACATTCAGTACTTC
13,TRBV5-4,TRBJ1-2,TRBD1,-,CASSTGQGYGYTF,TGTGCCAGCAGCACGGGACAGGGTTATGGCTACACCTTC
16,TRBV29-1,TRBJ2-2,TRBD1,many,CSVTREGAANTGELFF,TGCAGCGTCACCCGAGAGGGGGCCGCGAACACCGGGGAGCTGTTTTTT
17,TRBV7-9,TRBJ2-7,-,-,CASSSARWGRSSYEQYF,TGTGCCAGCAGCTCCGCCCGGTGGGGGAGGAGCTCCTACGAGCAGTACTTC
15,TRBV20-1,TRBJ2-5,TRBD1,few,CSAEIPGQGLETQYF,TGCAGTGCAGAAATTCCGGGACAGGGCCTCGAGACCCAGTACTTC
16,TRBV6-4,TRBJ2-3,TRBD1,few,CASSDAGTGGTDTQYF,TGTGCCAGCAGTGACGCCGGGACAGGGGGGACAGATACGCAGTATTTT
12,TRBV29-1,TRBJ2-3,-,-,CSARQTGDTQYF,TGCAGCGCTCGTCAGACCGGAGATACGCAGTATTTT
13,TRBV6-6,TRBJ1-1,TRBD1,many,CASSYDRATEAFF,TGTGCCAGCAGTTACGACAGGGCCACTGAAGCTTTCTTT
17,TRBV28,TRBJ2-3,TRBD2,-,CASSVRLGAGGTDTQYF,TGTGCCAGCAGTGTTAGATTAGGGGCGGGAGGCACAGATACGCAGTATTTT
11,TRBV5-1,TRBJ2-5,-,-,CASSYKETQYF,TGCGCCAGCAGCTACAAAGAGACCCAGTACTTC
14,TRBV4-3,TRBJ2-3,-,few,CASSQGLSRDTQYF,TGCGCCAGCAGCCAAGGACTATCGCGCGATACGCAGTATTTT
15,TRBV4-2,TRBJ1-2,TRBD1,many,CASSQPGQGFLGYTF,TGTGCCAGCAGCCAACCGGGACAGGGTTTCTTGGGCTACACCTTC
15,TRBV18,TRBJ2-1,TRBD2,few,CASSPLAGGTNEQFF,TGTGCCAGCTCACCACTAGCGGGGGGGACCAATGAGCAGTTCTTC
18,TRBV6-2/TRBV6-3,TRBJ2-3,TRBD2,few,CASSYSLRRVRGTDTQYF,TGTGCCAGCAGTTATTCCCTCCGGAGAGTGCGGGGGACAGATACGCAGTATTTT
14,TRBV4-2,TRBJ1-1,-,few,CASSQGGLATEAFF,TGTGCCAGCAGCCAAGGGGGTTTGGCCACTGAAGCTTTCTTT
22,TRBV12-5,TRBJ1-5,TRBD1,many,CASGLVPVSLSGTGSSDQPQHF,TGTGCTAGTGGTTTGGTACCTGTCTCTCTGTCCGGGACAGGGTCGAGTGATCAGCCCCAGCATTTT
14,TRBV25-1,TRBJ1-6,-,few,CASTSGLADSPLHF,TGTGCCAGCACCTCCGGACTCGCGGATTCACCCCTCCACTTT
13,TRBV3-1,TRBJ2-7,-,-,CASSQVAGYEQYF,TGTGCCAGCAGCCAAGTGGCGGGCTACGAGCAGTACTTC
15,TRBV18,TRBJ2-3,TRBD1,-,CASSIGTASTDTQYF,TGTGCCAGCTCTATAGGGACAGCCAGCACAGATACGCAGTATTTT
13,TRBV7-8,TRBJ1-2,-,few,CASSLGGQNGYTF,TGTGCCAGCAGCTTAGGAGGGCAGAATGGCTACACCTTC
13,TRBV11-3,TRBJ2-5,-,-,CASSFGQQETQYF,TGTGCCAGCAGCTTCGGACAGCAAGAGACCCAGTACTTC
13,TRBV25-1,TRBJ2-5,-,few,CASGRQDEETQYF,TGTGCCAGCGGCAGACAGGACGAAGAGACCCAGTACTTC
11,TRBV6-2/TRBV6-3,TRBJ1-2,-,many,CASRQPYGYTF,TGTGCCAGCCGACAGCCCTATGGCTACACCTTC
14,TRBV18,TRBJ2-1,TRBD2,many,CASSGLAGDNEQFF,TGTGCCAGCTCAGGTCTAGCGGGGGACAATGAGCAGTTCTTC
15,TRBV18,TRBJ2-1,TRBD1,-,CASSPRQGVSNEQFF,TGTGCCAGCTCACCCCGACAGGGTGTAAGCAATGAGCAGTTCTTC
16,TRBV10-3,TRBJ1-1,-,few,CAIKGTDRLRNTEAFF,TGTGCCATAAAAGGGACGGACCGCCTCAGGAACACTGAAGCTTTCTTT
13,TRBV27,TRBJ2-7,TRBD1,-,CASRGTEAYEQYF,TGTGCCAGCAGGGGGACAGAGGCCTACGAGCAGTACTTC
15,TRBV3-1,TRBJ2-7,-,many,CASSHPLAKEGEQYF,TGTGCCAGCAGCCACCCGCTAGCAAAAGAGGGCGAGCAGTACTTC
14,TRBV18,TRBJ2-2,-,few,CASSPPPRTGELFF,TGTGCCAGCTCACCACCCCCGAGAACCGGGGAGCTGTTTTTT
14,TRBV7-9,TRBJ2-5,TRBD2,many,CASSRSGGEETQYF,TGTGCCAGCAGCCGTAGCGGGGGGGAAGAGACCCAGTACTTC
15,TRBV20-1,TRBJ2-1,-,few,CSLREGKGLRAEQFF,TGCTCTTTAAGAGAGGGTAAGGGGCTCCGGGCTGAGCAGTTCTTC
13,TRBV5-4,TRBJ2-7,-,-,CASSLEVWREQYF,TGTGCCAGCAGCTTGGAGGTCTGGAGGGAGCAGTACTTC
15,TRBV11-3,TRBJ2-3,TRBD1,few,CASSSPGQETDTQYF,TGTGCCAGCAGCTCGCCGGGACAGGAAACAGATACGCAGTATTTT
20,TRBV7-8,TRBJ1-5,TRBD1,many,CASSLGPGQSKGGPNQPQHF,TGTGCCAGCAGCTTAGGGCCGGGACAATCGAAAGGGGGCCCCAATCAGCCCCAGCATTTT
13,TRBV20-1,TRBJ1-2,-,many,CSVLSEKNYGYTF,TGCAGTGTCCTTTCAGAGAAGAACTATGGCTACACCTTC
15,TRBV7-2,TRBJ2-3,-,-,CASNRAPGGTDTQYF,TGTGCCAGCAACCGAGCCCCGGGGGGCACAGATACGCAGTATTTT
13,TRBV7-2,TRBJ2-3,-,-,CASSLDPPDTQYF,TGTGCCAGCAGCTTAGACCCCCCAGATACGCAGTATTTT
14,TRBV6-2/TRBV6-3,TRBJ2-7,TRBD1,-,CASTPGGYSYEQYF,TGTGCCAGCACCCCAGGGGGCTACTCCTACGAGCAGTACTTC
12,TRBV7-2,TRBJ1-2,-,many,CASRGANYGYTF,TGTGCCAGCAGGGGAGCTAACTATGGCTACACCTTC
14,TRBV6-2/TRBV6-3,TRBJ2-2,-,few,CASSYQGDTGELFF,TGTGCCAGCAGTTACCAGGGAGACACCGGGGAGCTGTTTTTT
15,TRBV14,TRBJ1-2,-,many,CASSQDMNTHRGYTF,TGTGCCAGCAGCCAAGATATGAACACGCATCGAGGCTACACCTTC
15,TRBV7-8,TRBJ2-3,-,-,CASSNQLGAEDTQYF,TGTGCCAGCAGCAACCAACTAGGAGCGGAAGATACGCAGTATTTT
15,TRBV7-9,TRBJ2-2,-,-,CASSLEYREAGKLFF,TGTGCCAGCAGCTTAGAATACAGGGAGGCCGGGAAGCTGTTTTTT
12,TRBV25-1,TRBJ2-3,-,few,CASIPTADTQYF,TGTGCCAGCATTCCGACAGCCGATACGCAGTATTTT
15,TRBV20-1,TRBJ2-1,TRBD2,-,CSARGTSEPLGEQFF,TGCAGTGCTAGAGGGACTAGCGAGCCATTGGGTGAGCAGTTCTTC
14,TRBV7-2,TRBJ1-4,-,many,CASSLYGTDEKLFF,TGTGCCAGCAGCTTATACGGGACGGATGAAAAACTGTTTTTT
14,TRBV7-2,TRBJ1-2,-,many,CASSTRTANYGYTF,TGTGCCAGCAGCACAAGGACGGCTAACTATGGCTACACCTTC